Following are 21 T cell receptor beta chains from one sample sequenced in a study of T cells in localized non-small cell lung cancer. Profiling relied on immunoSEQ multiplex PCR, and the TCRdb table lists in-frame clones only, not all of them. The sample has tens of thousands of clones; roughly nine tenths are singletons. Sequencing was performed on peripheral blood, taken before any cancer treatment. The receptor source for this set is a woman between 35 and 75 years old with stage I lung adenocarcinoma.

This sequence joins TRBV5-6 and TRBJ1-3, with D maybe TRBD1 (5 bases). The ends were cut back, 3 bases at V and 6 bases at J, with 16 bases in the middle. The CDR3 runs to 15 residues. Germline V lookup: CDR1 SGHDT, CDR2 YYEEEE. Here the CDR3 reads CASSYDSDYSNTIYF. The DNA of the CDR3 is TGTGCCAGCAGCTACGACAGCGACTACTCAAACACCATATATTTT.

J is TRBJ2-6 and V is TRBV9; weak D call: TRBD1 (5 bases). Trimming cost V 0 bases and J 2 bases, with 18 bases left between them. Germline V gives CDR1 SGDLS, CDR2 YYNGEE. The CDR3 runs to 19 residues. In DNA, the CDR3 is TGTGCCAGCAGCGTAGAGGGGCGCATGGTACCGGCTGGGGCCAACGTCCTGACTTTC. Its protein product is CASSVEGRMVPAGANVLTF.

The J gene is TRBJ2-1, the V gene TRBV19; maybe TRBD2 (6 bases). Per the germline V gene, CDR1 is LNHDA and CDR2 is SQIVND (reference sequence). The CDR3 extends over 13 amino acids. V lost 10 bases and J lost 4, with 14 bases in between. The CDR3: CATQHGRYNEQFF. In DNA form, the CDR3 reads TGTGCCACCCAGCACGGGAGATACAATGAGCAGTTCTTC.

As to this clone: One junction end disagrees with the germline gene, perhaps due to a read error. V is TRBV2 and J is TRBJ2-7; D is possibly TRBD2 (6 bases). Germline V CDR1 and CDR2: SNHLY, FYNNEI. This CDR3 is built from 13 residues. The chain's CDR3 is CASSESGTLYRDF. The CDR3 region has the DNA TGTGCCAGCAGTGAATCCGGGACTCTGTATCGGGACTTC.

The CDR3 sequence: CASSLASGETQYF. The CDR3 region has the DNA TGTGCCAGCAGCTTAGCTAGCGGGGAGACCCAGTACTTC. The chain has TRBV7-2 and TRBJ2-5, with 7 bases that match TRBD2. V dropped 0 bases and J dropped 5; count of bases not matched to a gene: 0. The germline gives CDR1 SGHTA, CDR2 FQGNSA. The CDR3 length is 13 residues.

The chain uses TRBV28 and TRBJ1-2; D may be TRBD1 (5 bases). V shed 6 bases and J shed 8 bases, with 13 bases lying between them. Per the germline V gene, CDR1 is MDHEN and CDR2 is SYDVKM. CDR3 length: 12 amino acids. CDR3 sequence reads: CASRVTGGGYTF. CDR3 DNA: TGTGCCAGCAGGGTAACAGGCGGGGGCTACACCTTC.

The CDR3 sequence is CASSNGGGDTIYF. The CDR3 nucleotides are TGCGCCAGCAGCAACGGGGGCGGGGACACCATATATTTT. V usage is TRBV5-1 and J usage is TRBJ1-3, with D possibly matching TRBD1 (6 bases). Germline values: CDR1 SGHRS, CDR2 YFSETQ. The CDR3 extends over 13 amino acids. V was trimmed by 4 bases and J by 8 bases, leaving 13 bases between them. The variable domain in full, with the rest retrieved from reference TRBV5-1 and TRBJ1-3, is KAGVTQTPRYLIKTRGQQVTLSCSPISGHRSVSWYQQTPGQGLQFLFEYFSETQRNKGNFPGRFSGRQFSNSRSEMNVSTLELGDSALYLCASSNGGGDTIYFGEGSWLTVV.

The chain has TRBV5-4 and TRBJ1-2; possibly TRBD1 for D (5 bases). The germline V gene encodes CDR1 SGHNT and CDR2 YYREEE (reference sequence). The CDR3 covers 13 residues. Trimming pared 2 bases from V and 4 bases from J, leaving 9 bases between. The CDR3, as DNA: TGTGCCAGCAGCTTATCAGGGTTCTATGGCTACACCTTC. Amino acid sequence: CASSLSGFYGYTF.

The V call is TRBV5-4, the J call TRBJ2-2; D unclear. The germline CDR1 and CDR2 sequences are SGHNT and YYREEE (reference sequence). This CDR3 is built from 13 residues. Trimming left V 0 bases short and J 7 bases short, with 7 bases between. For the CDR3, the DNA is TGTGCCAGCAGCTTGGAATTTGACGGGGAGCTGTTTTTT. It specifies CASSLEFDGELFF.

The chain has TRBV19 and TRBJ1-2, with D perhaps TRBD1 (6 bases). The CDR3 length is 17 residues. V was trimmed by 5 bases and J by 4 bases, leaving 23 bases between them. From germline, CDR1 is LNHDA and CDR2 SQIVND (reference sequence). The CDR3 is CASSLYHDRTFGYGYTF. The CDR3 coding sequence is TGTGCCAGTAGTCTCTACCATGACAGGACCTTTGGCTATGGCTACACCTTC.

In its sample, this clone was seen a few times. V and J are TRBV7-6 and TRBJ1-6; no clear D. Germline CDR1 is SGHVS and CDR2 is FNYEAQ. V lost 2 bases and J lost 4, with 15 bases in between. There are 17 residues in the CDR3. The CDR3 spells CASSLSSSGWYNSPLHF. The CDR3 DNA sequence: TGTGCCAGCAGCTTATCGTCCTCGGGGTGGTATAATTCACCCCTCCACTTT.

This rearrangement joins TRBV30 to TRBJ1-5; 10 bases agree with TRBD1. Germline V CDR1 and CDR2: GTSNPN, SVGIG (reference sequence). The CDR3 is 13 amino acids. V dropped 0 bases and J dropped 15; count of bases not matched to a gene: 8. The CDR3 spells CAWSVLPDRGRHF. CDR3 DNA: TGTGCCTGGAGTGTACTACCCGACAGGGGGCGGCATTTT.

The V call is TRBV19, the J call TRBJ1-6, with D possibly TRBD1 on 5 matching bases. V was shortened by 6 bases and J by 8 bases, with 11 bases between the two germline ends. Per germline, CDR1 LNHDA and CDR2 SQIVND (reference sequence). The CDR3 runs 13 residues. CDR3 nucleotides: TGTGCCAGTAGGGAAGGGGTTTATTCACCCCTCCACTTT. Its protein is CASREGVYSPLHF.

The chain links TRBV28 to TRBJ2-1; 8 positions agree with TRBD1. J was trimmed by 4 bases and V by 1 base; bases with no gene match: 6. The CDR3 runs to 16 residues. CDR1 is MDHEN, CDR2 SYDVKM, per germline. CDR3: CASSLSQGAGYNEQFF. The DNA of the CDR3 is TGTGCCAGCAGTTTATCGCAGGGGGCTGGATACAATGAGCAGTTCTTC.

The chain employs TRBV7-2 and TRBJ1-2, with TRBD1 as a possible D gene (6 bases). The CDR3 totals 13 residues. V lost 5 bases and J lost 9, with 16 bases in between. Germline V gene sequence: CDR1 SGHTA, CDR2 FQGNSA. The CDR3 bases are TGTGCCAGCAGCCAAACAGGGTCTTATCGCTACACCTTC. This codes for CASSQTGSYRYTF. The whole variable domain, remainder taken from reference TRBV7-2 and TRBJ1-2, is GAGVSQSPSNKVTEKGKDVELRCDPISGHTALYWYRQSLGQGLEFLIYFQGNSAPDKSGLPSDRFSAERTGGSVSTLTIQRTQQEDSAVYLCASSQTGSYRYTFGSGTRLTVV.

The table lists this clone with a count of one. The gene calls are TRBV6-1 and TRBJ1-5; D is ambiguous. The CDR3 sequence is 14 residues long. The germline V gene has CDR1 MNHNS and CDR2 SASEGT. V was trimmed by 7 bases and J by 4 bases, leaving 14 bases between them. The CDR3 DNA follows: TGTGCCAGCACGCGCGGCGGCTCAAATCAGCCCCAGCATTTT. It yields the protein CASTRGGSNQPQHF.

The V and J genes are TRBV19 and TRBJ1-6; D possibly corresponds to TRBD1 (5 bases). V lost 4 bases, J lost 3 bases, and 19 bases lay in between. The V gene's germline CDR1 is LNHDA and CDR2 SQIVND (reference sequence). There are 18 residues in the CDR3. CDR3 DNA: TGTGCCAGTAGTACCGGGACGCTAATGATGGGCTATAATTCACCCCTCCACTTT. Its protein is CASSTGTLMMGYNSPLHF.

This clone has a handful of counts. V and J are TRBV18 and TRBJ2-7; TRBD1 matches at 9 bases. The CDR3 loop spans 14 amino acids. The V gene end was trimmed by 4 bases and the J gene end by 3 bases; junction bases not matched to a gene: 4. The germline V gene has CDR1 KGHSH and CDR2 LQKENI. CDR3 protein: CASSHRDRDYEQYF. The CDR3 DNA reads TGTGCCAGCTCACACCGGGACAGGGACTACGAGCAGTACTTC. The entire variable domain, with the rest obtained from reference TRBV18 and TRBJ2-7, is as follows: NAGVMQNPRHLVRRRGQEARLRCSPMKGHSHVYWYRQLPEEGLKFMVYLQKENIIDESGMPKERFSAEFPKEGPSILRIQQVVRGDSAAYFCASSHRDRDYEQYFGPGTRLTVT.

The rearrangement joins TRBV10-3 to TRBJ1-2; D unclear. V lost 0 bases and J 13 bases, leaving 12 bases between the germline ends. The CDR3 covers 12 residues. Germline CDR1 ENHRY, CDR2 SYGVKD. CDR3 in amino acids: CAISESGTAATF. CDR3 in DNA: TGTGCCATCAGTGAGTCGGGAACGGCCGCCACCTTC.

The chain links TRBV4-1 to TRBJ2-3; D not resolved. V was pared by 4 bases and J by 0 bases, with 14 bases between. Germline loops: CDR1 MGHRA, CDR2 YSYEKL. The CDR3 loop spans 16 amino acids. The CDR3 spells CASSPVIPVSTDTQYF. For the CDR3, the DNA is TGCGCCAGCAGCCCAGTGATTCCGGTTAGCACAGATACGCAGTATTTT.

This chain joins TRBV30 and TRBJ1-6; D not resolved. Germline V gene lookup returns CDR1 GTSNPN and CDR2 SVGIG (reference sequence). The V end lost 0 bases, the J end lost 8 bases, and 17 bases lay between the germline ends. This CDR3 comprises 16 residues. The CDR3 nucleotides are TGTGCCTGGAGTGTACATGGGTGGGGAGACGATTCACCCCTCCACTTT. It specifies CAWSVHGWGDDSPLHF.